The entry below gives a single T cell receptor (beta chain) sequence along with its context. The antigen is unknown. This record belongs to a study of vaccination effects on CD4 cells after COVID-19. The CDR3 is 14 amino acids. The germline V and J ends were trimmed by 6 bases and 2 bases, with 13 bases remaining between them. Germline loops: CDR1 KGHSH, CDR2 LQKENI. Using viral peptide pools, the ViraFEST assay grew out antigen-specific CD4+ T cells prior to sequencing. The culture ran for 10 days, and then CD4+ T cells were isolated. The infection with SARS-CoV-2 (confirmed by PCR) occurred in this person between March and December 2020. Libraries were prepared by immunoSEQ multiplex PCR; TCRdb keeps only in-frame clonotypes and omits some of them. The sample carries around 46,000 clones, roughly 75% recorded once. General study points: Marked clonal contraction of both clone types appeared late after vaccination.

The receptor was isolated from a human donor who had a prior SARS-CoV-2 infection. The sequencing here drew on CD4+ T cells from PBMCs cultured with a peptide pool, taken before COVID-19 vaccination. The chain carries TRBV18 and TRBJ1-2; D is possibly TRBD1 (5 bases). CDR3 bases: TGTGCCAGCTCCCTTCTGCCAGGGAACTATGGCTACACCTTC. It specifies CASSLLPGNYGYTF.